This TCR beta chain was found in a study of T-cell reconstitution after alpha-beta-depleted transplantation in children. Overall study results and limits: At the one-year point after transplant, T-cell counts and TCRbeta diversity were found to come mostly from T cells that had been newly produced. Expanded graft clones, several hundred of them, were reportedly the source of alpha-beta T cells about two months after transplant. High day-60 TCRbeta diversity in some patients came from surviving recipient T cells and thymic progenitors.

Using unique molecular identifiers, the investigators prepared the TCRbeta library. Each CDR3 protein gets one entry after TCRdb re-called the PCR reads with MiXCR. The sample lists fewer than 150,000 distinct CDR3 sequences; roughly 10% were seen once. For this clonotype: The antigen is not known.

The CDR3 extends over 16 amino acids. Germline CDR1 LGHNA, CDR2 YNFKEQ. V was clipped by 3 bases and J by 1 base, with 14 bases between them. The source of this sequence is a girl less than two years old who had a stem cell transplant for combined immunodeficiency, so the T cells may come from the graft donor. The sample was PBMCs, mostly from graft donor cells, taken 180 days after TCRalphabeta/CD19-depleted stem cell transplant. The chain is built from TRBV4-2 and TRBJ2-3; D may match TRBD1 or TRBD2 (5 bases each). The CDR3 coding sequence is TGTGCCAGCAGCCATGAGGGACGTGGGCGCACAGATACGCAGTATTTT. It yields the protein CASSHEGRGRTDTQYF.